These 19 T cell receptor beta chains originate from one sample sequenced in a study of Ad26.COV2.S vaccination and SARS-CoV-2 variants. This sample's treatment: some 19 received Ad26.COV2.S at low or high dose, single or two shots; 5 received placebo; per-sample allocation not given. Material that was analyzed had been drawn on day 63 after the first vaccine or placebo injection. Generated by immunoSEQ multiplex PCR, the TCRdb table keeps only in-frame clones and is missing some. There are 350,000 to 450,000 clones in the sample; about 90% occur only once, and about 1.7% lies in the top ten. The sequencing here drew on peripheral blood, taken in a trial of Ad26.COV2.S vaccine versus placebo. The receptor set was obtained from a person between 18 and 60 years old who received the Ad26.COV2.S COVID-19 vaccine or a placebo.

The CDR3 is CASSPPTSYNEQFF. CDR3 DNA: TGTGCCAGCAGTCCGCCGACTAGCTACAATGAGCAGTTCTTC. The chain is built from TRBV28 and TRBJ2-1; a possible D gene is TRBD2 (6 bases). The CDR3 loop spans 14 amino acids. With 5 bases removed from V and 3 bases from J, the gap between germline ends came to 11 bases. CDR1 and CDR2 (germline): MDHEN, SYDVKM. The whole variable domain, remainder taken from reference TRBV28 and TRBJ2-1, is DVKVTQSSRYLVKRTGEKVFLECVQDMDHENMFWYRQDPGLGLRLIYFSYDVKMKEKGDIPEGYSVSREKKERFSLILESASTNQTSMYLCASSPPTSYNEQFFGPGTRLTVL.

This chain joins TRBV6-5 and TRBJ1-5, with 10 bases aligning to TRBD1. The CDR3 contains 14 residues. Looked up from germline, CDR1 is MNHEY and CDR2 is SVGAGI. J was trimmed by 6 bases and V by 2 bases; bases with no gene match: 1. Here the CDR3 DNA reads TGTGCCAGCAGTTACGGGACAGGGGTTCAGCCCCAGCATTTT. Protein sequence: CASSYGTGVQPQHF.

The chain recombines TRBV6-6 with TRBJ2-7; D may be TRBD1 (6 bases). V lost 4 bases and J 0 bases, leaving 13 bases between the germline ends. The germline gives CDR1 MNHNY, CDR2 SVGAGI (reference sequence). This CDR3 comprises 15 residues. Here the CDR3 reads CASSSPDRFSYEQYF. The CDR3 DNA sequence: TGTGCCAGCAGTTCCCCAGACAGGTTCTCCTACGAGCAGTACTTC.

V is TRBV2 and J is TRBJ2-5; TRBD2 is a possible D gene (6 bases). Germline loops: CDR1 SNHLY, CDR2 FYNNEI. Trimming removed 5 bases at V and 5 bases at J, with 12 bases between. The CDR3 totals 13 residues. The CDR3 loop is CASSTGTWETQYF. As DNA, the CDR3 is TGTGCCAGCAGTACCGGGACTTGGGAGACCCAGTACTTC.

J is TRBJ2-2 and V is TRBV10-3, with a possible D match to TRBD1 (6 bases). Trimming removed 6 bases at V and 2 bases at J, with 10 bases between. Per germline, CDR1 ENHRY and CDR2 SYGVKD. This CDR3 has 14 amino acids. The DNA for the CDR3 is TGTGCCATCAGGAGGACAGAAAACACCGGGGAGCTGTTTTTT. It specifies CAIRRTENTGELFF.

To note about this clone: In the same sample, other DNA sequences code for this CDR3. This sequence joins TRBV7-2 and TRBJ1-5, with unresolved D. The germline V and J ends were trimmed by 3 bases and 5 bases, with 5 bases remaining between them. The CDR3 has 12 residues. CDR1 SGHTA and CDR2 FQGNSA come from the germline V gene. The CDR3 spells CASSFGDQPQHF. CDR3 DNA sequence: TGTGCCAGCAGCTTTGGCGATCAGCCCCAGCATTTT.

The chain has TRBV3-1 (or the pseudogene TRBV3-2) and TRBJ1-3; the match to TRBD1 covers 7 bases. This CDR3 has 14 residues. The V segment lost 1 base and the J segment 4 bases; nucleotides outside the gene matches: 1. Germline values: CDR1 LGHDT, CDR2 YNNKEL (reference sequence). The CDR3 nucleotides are TGTGCCAGCAGCCAAGCGGGACAGGGAAACACCATATATTTT. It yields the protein CASSQAGQGNTIYF.

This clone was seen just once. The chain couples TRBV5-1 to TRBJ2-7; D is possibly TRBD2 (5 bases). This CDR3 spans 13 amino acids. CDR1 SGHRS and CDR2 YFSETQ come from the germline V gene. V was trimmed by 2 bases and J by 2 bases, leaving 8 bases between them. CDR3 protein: CASSFGLTYEQYF. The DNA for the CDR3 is TGCGCCAGCAGCTTCGGACTTACCTACGAGCAGTACTTC.

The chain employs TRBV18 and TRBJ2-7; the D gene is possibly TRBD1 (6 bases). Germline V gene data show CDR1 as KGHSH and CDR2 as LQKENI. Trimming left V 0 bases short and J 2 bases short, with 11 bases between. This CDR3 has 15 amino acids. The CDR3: CASSPPDRSPYEQYF. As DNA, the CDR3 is TGTGCCAGCTCACCACCGGACAGATCTCCCTACGAGCAGTACTTC.

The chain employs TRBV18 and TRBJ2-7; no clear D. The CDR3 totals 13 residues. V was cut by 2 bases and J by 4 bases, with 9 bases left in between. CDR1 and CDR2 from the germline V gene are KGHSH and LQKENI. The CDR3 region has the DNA TGTGCCAGCTCACCAACCCCCGGATACGAGCAGTACTTC. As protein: CASSPTPGYEQYF.

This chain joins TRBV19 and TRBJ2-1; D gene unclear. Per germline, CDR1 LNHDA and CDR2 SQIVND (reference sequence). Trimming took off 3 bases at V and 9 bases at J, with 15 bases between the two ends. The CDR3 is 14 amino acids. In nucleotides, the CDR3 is TGTGCCAGTAGTATTAGTTCGACTCGTGGTGAGCAGTTCTTC. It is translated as CASSISSTRGEQFF. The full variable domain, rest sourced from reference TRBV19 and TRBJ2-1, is DGGITQSPKYLFRKEGQNVTLSCEQNLNHDAMYWYRQDPGQGLRLIYYSQIVNDFQKGDIAEGYSVSREKKESFPLTVTSAQKNPTAFYLCASSISSTRGEQFFGPGTRLTVL.

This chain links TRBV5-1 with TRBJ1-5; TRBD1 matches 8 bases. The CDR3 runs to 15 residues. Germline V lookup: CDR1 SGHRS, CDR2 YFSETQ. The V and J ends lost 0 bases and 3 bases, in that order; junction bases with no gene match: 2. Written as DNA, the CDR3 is TGCGCCAGCAGCTTGGGGACAGGGAACAATCAGCCCCAGCATTTT. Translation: CASSLGTGNNQPQHF.

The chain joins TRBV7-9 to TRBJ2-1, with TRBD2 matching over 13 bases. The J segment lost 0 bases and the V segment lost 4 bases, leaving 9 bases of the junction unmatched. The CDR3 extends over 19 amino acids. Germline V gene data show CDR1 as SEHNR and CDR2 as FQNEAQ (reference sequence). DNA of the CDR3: TGTGCCAGCAGCTGGACCGGGACTAGCGGGAAGAACTCCTACAATGAGCAGTTCTTC. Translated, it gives CASSWTGTSGKNSYNEQFF.

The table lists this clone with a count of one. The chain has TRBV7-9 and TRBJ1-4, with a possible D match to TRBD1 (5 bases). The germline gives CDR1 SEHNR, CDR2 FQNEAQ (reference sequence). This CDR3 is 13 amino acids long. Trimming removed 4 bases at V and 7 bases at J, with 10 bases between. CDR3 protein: CASSSQGPEKLFF. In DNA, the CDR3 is TGTGCCAGCAGCTCCCAGGGCCCTGAAAAACTGTTTTTT.

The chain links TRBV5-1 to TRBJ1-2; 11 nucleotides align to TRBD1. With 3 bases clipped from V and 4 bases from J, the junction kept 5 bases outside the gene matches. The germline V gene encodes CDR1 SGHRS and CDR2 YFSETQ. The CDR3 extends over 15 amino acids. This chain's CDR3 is CASSSGTGGIYGYTF. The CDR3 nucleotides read TGCGCCAGCAGCTCGGGGACAGGGGGAATCTATGGCTACACCTTC.

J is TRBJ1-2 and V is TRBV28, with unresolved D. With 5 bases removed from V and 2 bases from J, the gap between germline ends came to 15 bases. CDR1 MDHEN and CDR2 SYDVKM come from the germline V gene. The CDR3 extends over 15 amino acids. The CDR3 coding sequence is TGTGCCAGCAGTCCCCCATTAATCAGAAACTATGGCTACACCTTC. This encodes CASSPPLIRNYGYTF.

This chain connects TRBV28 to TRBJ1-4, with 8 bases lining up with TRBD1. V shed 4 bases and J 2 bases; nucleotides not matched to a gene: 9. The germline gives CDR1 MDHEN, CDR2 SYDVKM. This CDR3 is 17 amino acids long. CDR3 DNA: TGTGCCAGCAGTTCGCCAGGGGGCGGTAGGACTAATGAAAAACTGTTTTTT. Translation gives CASSSPGGGRTNEKLFF.

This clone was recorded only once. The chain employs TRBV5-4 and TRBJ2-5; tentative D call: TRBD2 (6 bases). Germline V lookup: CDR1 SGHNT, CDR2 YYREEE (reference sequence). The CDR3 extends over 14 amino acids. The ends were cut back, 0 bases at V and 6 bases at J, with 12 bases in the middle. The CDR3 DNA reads TGTGCCAGCAGCTTGGATGGTGGCGGGAAGACCCAGTACTTC. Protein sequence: CASSLDGGGKTQYF.

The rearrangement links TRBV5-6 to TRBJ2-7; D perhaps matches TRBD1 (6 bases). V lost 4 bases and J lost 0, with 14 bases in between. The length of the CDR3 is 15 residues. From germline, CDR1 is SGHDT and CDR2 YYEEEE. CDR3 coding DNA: TGTGCCAGCAGCATCCGACAGGTTAGCTCCTACGAGCAGTACTTC. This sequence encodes CASSIRQVSSYEQYF.